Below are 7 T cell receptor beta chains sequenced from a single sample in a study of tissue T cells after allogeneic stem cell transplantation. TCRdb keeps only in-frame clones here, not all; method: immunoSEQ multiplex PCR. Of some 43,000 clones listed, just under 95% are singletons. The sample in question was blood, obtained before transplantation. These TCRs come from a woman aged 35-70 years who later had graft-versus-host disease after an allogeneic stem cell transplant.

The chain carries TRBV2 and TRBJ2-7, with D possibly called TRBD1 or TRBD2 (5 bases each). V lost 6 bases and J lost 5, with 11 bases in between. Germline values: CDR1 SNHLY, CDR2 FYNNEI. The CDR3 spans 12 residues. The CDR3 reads CASRAGTHEQYF. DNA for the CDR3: TGTGCCAGCAGGGCAGGGACCCACGAGCAGTACTTC.

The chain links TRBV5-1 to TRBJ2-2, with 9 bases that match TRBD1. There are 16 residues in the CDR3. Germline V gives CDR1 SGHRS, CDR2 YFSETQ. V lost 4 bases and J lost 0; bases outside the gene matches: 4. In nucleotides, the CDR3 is TGCGCCAGCAGCCCCACAGGGGGCGCGAACACCGGGGAGCTGTTTTTT. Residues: CASSPTGGANTGELFF.

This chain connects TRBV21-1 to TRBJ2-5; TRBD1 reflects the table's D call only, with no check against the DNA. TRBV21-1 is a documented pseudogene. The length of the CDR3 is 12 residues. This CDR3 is CASNSRAATQYF. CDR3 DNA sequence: TGTGCCAGCAACTCCAGGGCCGCGACCCAGTACTTC.

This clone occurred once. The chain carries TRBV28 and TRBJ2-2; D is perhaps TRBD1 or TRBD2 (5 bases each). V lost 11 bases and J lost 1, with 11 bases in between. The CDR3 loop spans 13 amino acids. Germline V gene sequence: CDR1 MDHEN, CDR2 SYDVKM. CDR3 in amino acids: CAVRDLNTGELFF. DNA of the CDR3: TGTGCCGTCCGGGACCTGAACACCGGGGAGCTGTTTTTT.

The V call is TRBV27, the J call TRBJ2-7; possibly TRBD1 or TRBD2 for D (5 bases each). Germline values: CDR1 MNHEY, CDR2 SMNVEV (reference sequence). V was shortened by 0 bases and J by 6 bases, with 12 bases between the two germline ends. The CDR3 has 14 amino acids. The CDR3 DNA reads TGTGCCAGCAGTTTATCTCCATGGGGGAGCGAGCAGTACTTC. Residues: CASSLSPWGSEQYF.

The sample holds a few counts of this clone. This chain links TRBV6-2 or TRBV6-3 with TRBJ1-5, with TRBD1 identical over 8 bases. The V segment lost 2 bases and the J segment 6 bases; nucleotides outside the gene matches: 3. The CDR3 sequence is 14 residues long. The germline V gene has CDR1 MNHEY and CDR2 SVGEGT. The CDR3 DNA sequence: TGTGCCAGCAGTTACACGACAGGGGCTCAGCCCCAGCATTTT. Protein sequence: CASSYTTGAQPQHF.

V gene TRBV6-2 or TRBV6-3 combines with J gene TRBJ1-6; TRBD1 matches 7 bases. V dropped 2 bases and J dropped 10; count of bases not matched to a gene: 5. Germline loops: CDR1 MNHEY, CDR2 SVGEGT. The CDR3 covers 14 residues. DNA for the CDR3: TGTGCCAGCAGTTACGCGACAGGGAGATCACCCCTCCACTTT. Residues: CASSYATGRSPLHF.